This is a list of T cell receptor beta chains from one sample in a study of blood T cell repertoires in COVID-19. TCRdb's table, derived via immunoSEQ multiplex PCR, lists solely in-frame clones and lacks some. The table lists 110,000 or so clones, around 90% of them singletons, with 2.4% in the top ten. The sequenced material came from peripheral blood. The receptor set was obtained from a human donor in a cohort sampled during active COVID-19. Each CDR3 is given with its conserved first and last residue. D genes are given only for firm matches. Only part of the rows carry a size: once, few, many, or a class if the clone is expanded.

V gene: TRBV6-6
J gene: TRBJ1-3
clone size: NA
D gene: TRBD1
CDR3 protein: CASSTGTAGNTIYF
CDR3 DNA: TGTGCCAGCAGTACCGGGACAGCTGGAAACACCATATATTTT

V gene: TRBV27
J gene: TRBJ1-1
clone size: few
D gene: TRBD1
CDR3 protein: CASSSRDRVLGTEAFF
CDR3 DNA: TGTGCCAGCAGTTCCCGGGACAGGGTTTTGGGCACTGAAGCTTTCTTT

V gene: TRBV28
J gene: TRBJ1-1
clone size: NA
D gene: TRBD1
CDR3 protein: CASSLGQGARAAFF
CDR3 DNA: TGTGCCAGCAGTTTAGGCCAGGGGGCACGCGCAGCTTTCTTT

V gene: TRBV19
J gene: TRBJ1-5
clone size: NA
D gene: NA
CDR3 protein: CASSTFARDSNQPQHF
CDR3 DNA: TGTGCCAGTAGCACGTTTGCCCGGGATAGCAATCAGCCCCAGCATTTT

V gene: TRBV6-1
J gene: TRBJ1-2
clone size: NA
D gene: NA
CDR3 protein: CASSDRVTGGDPNYGYTF
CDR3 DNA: TGTGCCAGCAGTGATAGGGTCACTGGAGGGGACCCAAACTATGGCTACACCTTC

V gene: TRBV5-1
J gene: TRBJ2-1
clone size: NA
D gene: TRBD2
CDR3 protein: CASSLEASGGYHEQFF
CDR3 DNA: TGCGCCAGCAGCTTGGAAGCTAGCGGGGGGTATCATGAGCAGTTCTTC

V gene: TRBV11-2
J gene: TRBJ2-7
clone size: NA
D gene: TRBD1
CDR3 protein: CASSRDRAYEQYF
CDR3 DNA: TGTGCCAGCAGCAGGGACAGGGCCTACGAGCAGTACTTC

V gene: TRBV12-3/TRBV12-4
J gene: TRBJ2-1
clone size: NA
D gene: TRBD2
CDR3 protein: CASSNLAGVRFF
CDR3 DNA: TGTGCCAGCAGCAACCTAGCGGGAGTCCGGTTCTTC

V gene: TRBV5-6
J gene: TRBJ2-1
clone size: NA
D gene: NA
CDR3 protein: CASTFVGPYNEQFF
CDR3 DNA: TGTGCCAGCACATTCGTGGGCCCTTACAATGAGCAGTTCTTC

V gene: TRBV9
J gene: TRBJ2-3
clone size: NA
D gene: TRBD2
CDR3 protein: CASSVASGAGDTQYF
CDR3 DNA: TGTGCCAGCAGCGTAGCTAGCGGGGCAGGAGATACGCAGTATTTT

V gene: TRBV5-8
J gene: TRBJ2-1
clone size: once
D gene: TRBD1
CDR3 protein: CASSFGAGGNEQFF
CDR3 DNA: TGTGCCAGCAGCTTTGGGGCAGGGGGCAATGAGCAGTTCTTC

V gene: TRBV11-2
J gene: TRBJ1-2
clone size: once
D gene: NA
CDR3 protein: CASSLISVLAGAGGYTF
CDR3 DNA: TGTGCCAGCAGCTTAATCTCCGTCTTGGCAGGGGCGGGTGGCTACACCTTC

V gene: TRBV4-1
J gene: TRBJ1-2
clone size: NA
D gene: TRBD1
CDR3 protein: CASRRTGQGAYGYTF
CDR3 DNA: TGCGCCAGCAGACGTACCGGACAGGGGGCTTATGGCTACACCTTC

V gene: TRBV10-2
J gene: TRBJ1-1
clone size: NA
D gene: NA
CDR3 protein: CASRANTEAFF
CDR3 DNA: TGCGCCAGCAGGGCGAACACTGAAGCTTTCTTT

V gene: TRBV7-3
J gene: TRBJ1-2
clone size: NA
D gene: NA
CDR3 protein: CASSLNSRGNGYTF
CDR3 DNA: TGTGCCAGCAGCTTAAACTCCAGGGGCAATGGCTACACCTTC

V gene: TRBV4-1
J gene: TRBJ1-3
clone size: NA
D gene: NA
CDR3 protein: CASSQDLSSTSPGNTIYF
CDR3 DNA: TGCGCCAGCAGCCAAGATCTGTCCTCGACAAGCCCTGGAAACACCATATATTTT

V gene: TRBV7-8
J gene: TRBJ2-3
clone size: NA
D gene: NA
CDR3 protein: CASSRERRGGVHTQYF
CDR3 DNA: TGTGCCAGCAGTCGTGAAAGGAGGGGGGGCGTTCATACGCAGTATTTT

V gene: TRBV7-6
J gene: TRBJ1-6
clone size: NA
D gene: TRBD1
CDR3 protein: CASSSSGQGGNSPLHF
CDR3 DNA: TGTGCCAGCAGCTCGTCGGGACAGGGTGGTAATTCACCCCTCCACTTT

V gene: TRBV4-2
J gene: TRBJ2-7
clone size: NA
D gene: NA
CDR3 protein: CASSQELARAYEQYF
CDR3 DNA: TGTGCCAGCAGCCAAGAGCTAGCGAGGGCCTACGAGCAGTACTTC

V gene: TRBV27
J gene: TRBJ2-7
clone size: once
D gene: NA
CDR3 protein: CASSLQDSAYEQYF
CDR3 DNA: TGTGCCAGCAGTTTACAGGACTCCGCCTACGAGCAGTACTTC

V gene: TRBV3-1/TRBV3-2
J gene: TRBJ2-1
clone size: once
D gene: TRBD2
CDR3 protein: CASSALAGEEQFF
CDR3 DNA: TGTGCCAGCAGCGCCTTAGCGGGAGAGGAGCAGTTCTTC

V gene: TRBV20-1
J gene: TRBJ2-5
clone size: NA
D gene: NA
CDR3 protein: CSASTGQETQYF
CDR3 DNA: TGCAGTGCTAGTACAGGCCAAGAGACCCAGTACTTC

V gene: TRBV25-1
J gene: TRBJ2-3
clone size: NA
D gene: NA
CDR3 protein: CASSELSGARTDTQYF
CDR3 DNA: TGTGCCAGCAGTGAATTGTCAGGGGCTCGCACAGATACGCAGTATTTT

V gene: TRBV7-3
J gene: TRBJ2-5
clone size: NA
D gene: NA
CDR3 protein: CASSLTGGASQETQYF
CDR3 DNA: TGTGCCAGCAGCTTAACCGGGGGAGCCTCACAAGAGACCCAGTACTTC

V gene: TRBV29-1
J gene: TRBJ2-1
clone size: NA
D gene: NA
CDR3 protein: CSALAFSSYNEQFF
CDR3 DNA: TGCAGCGCCTTAGCGTTTAGCTCCTACAATGAGCAGTTCTTC

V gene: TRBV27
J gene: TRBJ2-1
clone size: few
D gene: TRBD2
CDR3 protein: CASRSSGNYNEQFF
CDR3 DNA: TGTGCCAGCAGATCTAGCGGGAATTACAATGAGCAGTTCTTC

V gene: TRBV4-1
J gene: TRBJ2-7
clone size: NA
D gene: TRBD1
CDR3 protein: CASSQPGQSYEQYF
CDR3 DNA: TGCGCCAGCAGCCAACCGGGACAGTCCTACGAGCAGTACTTC

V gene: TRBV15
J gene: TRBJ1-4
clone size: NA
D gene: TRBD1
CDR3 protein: CATSRDRGNEKLFF
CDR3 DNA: TGTGCCACCAGCAGGGACAGGGGAAATGAAAAACTGTTTTTT

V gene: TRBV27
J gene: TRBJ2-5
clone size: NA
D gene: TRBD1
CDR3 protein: CASSLQGAQTQYF
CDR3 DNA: TGTGCCAGCAGTCTTCAGGGGGCCCAGACCCAGTACTTC

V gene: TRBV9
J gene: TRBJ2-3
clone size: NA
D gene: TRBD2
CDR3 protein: CASSVFSGGTDTQYF
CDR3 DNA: TGTGCCAGCAGCGTGTTTAGCGGGGGCACAGATACGCAGTATTTT

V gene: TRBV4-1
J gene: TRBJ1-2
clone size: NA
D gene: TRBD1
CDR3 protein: CASSQAQSTGGFNYGYTF
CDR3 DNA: TGCGCCAGCAGCCAAGCCCAATCAACAGGGGGCTTTAACTATGGCTACACCTTC

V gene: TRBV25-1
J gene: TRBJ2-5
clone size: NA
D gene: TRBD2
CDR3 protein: CASREGTRGLETQYF
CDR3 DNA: TGTGCCAGCAGGGAAGGGACTAGAGGGCTAGAGACCCAGTACTTC

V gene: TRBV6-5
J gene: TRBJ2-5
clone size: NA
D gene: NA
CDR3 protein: CASSYSPVQETQYF
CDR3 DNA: TGTGCCAGCAGTTACTCGCCAGTCCAAGAGACCCAGTACTTC

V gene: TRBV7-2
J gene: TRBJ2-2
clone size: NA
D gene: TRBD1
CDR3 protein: CASNLGTGTTGELFF
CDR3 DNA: TGTGCCAGCAACCTCGGGACAGGGACTACCGGGGAGCTGTTTTTT

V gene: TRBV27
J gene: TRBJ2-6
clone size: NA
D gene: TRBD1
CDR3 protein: CASRGQGAGANVLTF
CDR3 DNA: TGTGCCAGCAGGGGACAGGGGGCTGGGGCCAACGTCCTGACTTTC